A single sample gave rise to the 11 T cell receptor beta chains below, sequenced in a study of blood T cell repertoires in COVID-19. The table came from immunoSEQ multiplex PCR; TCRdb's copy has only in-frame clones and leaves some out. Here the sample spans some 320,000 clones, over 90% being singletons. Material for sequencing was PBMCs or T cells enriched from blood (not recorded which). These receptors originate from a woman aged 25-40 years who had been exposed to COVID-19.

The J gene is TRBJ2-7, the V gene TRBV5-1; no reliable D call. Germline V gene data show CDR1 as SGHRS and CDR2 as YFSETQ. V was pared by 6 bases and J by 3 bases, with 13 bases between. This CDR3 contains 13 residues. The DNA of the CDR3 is TGCGCCAGCAACCAGACACCTGGCTACGAGCAGTACTTC. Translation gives CASNQTPGYEQYF.

CDR3 residues: CASSFGAGGPAEQYF. The CDR3 DNA is TGTGCCAGCAGCTTTGGAGCGGGGGGGCCTGCCGAGCAGTACTTC. This chain uses TRBV5-4 with TRBJ2-7; TRBD2 aligns across 10 bases. Germline V gene data show CDR1 as SGHNT and CDR2 as YYREEE (reference sequence). J gave up 6 bases and V 2 bases, and 8 bases lay outside the gene matches. The CDR3 is 15 amino acids.

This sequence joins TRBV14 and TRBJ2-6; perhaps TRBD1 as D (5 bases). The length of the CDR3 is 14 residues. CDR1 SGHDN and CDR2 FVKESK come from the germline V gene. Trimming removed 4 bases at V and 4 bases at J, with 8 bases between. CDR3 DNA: TGTGCCAGCAGCCTTCAGGGAGGGGCCAACGTCCTGACTTTC. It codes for CASSLQGGANVLTF. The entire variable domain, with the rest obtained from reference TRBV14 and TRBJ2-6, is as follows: EAGVTQFPSHSVIEKGQTVTLRCDPISGHDNLYWYRRVMGKEIKFLLHFVKESKQDESGMPNNRFLAERTGGTYSTLKVQPAELEDSGVYFCASSLQGGANVLTFGAGSRLTVL.

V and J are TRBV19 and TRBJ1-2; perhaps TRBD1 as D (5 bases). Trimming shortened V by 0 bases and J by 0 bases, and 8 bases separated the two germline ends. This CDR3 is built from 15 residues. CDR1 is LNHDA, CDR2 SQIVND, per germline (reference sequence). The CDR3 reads CASSIDGGANYGYTF. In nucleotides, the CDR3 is TGTGCCAGTAGTATAGACGGGGGAGCTAACTATGGCTACACCTTC.

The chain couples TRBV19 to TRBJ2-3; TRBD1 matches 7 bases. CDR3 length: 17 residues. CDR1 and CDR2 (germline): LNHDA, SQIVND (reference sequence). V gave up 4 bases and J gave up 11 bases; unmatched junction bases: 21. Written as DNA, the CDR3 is TGTGCCAGTAGTACAGATTCGCCGGGACAGTGGGATAGGGAGCAGTATTTT. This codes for CASSTDSPGQWDREQYF.

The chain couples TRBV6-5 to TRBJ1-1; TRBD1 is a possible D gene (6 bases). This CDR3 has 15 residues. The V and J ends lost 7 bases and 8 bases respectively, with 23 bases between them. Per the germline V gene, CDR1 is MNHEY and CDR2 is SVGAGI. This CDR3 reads CASTPWGGQVEEAFF. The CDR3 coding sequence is TGTGCCAGCACTCCGTGGGGGGGGCAAGTGGAAGAAGCTTTCTTT.

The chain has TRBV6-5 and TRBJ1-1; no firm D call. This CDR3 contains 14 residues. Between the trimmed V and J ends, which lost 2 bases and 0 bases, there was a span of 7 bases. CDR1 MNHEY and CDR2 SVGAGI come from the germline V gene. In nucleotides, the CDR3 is TGTGCCAGCAGTTACCGGAGTCTGAACACTGAAGCTTTCTTT. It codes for CASSYRSLNTEAFF.

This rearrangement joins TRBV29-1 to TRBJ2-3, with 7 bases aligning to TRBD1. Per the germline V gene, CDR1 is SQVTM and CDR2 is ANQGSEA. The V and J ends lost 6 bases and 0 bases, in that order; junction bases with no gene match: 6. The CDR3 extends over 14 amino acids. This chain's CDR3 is CSVQDRLSTDTQYF. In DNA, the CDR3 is TGCAGCGTCCAGGACAGGCTTAGCACAGATACGCAGTATTTT.

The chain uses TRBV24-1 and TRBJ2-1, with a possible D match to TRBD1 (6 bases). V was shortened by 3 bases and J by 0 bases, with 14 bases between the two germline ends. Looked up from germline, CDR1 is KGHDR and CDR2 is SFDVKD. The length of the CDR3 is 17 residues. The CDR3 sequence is CATSDPQGPYSYNEQFF. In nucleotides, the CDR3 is TGTGCCACCAGTGATCCACAGGGCCCCTACTCCTACAATGAGCAGTTCTTC.

CDR3 bases: TGTGCCAGCAGTCGAACCGGGGGTAGGTACGAGCAGTACTTC. This gives the protein CASSRTGGRYEQYF. V usage is TRBV6-2 or TRBV6-3 and J usage is TRBJ2-7; maybe TRBD2 (6 bases). CDR3 length: 14 residues. Trimming left V 5 bases short and J 4 bases short, with 15 bases between. The V gene's germline CDR1 is MNHEY and CDR2 SVGEGT.

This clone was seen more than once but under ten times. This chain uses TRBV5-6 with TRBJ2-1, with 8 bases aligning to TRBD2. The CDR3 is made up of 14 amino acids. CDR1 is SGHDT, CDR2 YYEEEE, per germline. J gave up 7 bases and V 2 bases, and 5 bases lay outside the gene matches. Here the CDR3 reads CASSLTGGLNEQFF. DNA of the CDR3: TGTGCCAGCAGCTTAACGGGGGGGCTTAATGAGCAGTTCTTC.